This T cell receptor (beta chain) was captured in a study of blood T cell repertoires in COVID-19. Background on the study: Collection of acute and convalescent COVID-19 samples took place in the United States, Italy and Spain. Nucleic acid was either cDNA or gDNA, and it came from T cells, B-cell-depleted T cells, or PBMCs.

Per the authors' pipeline: Estimation of nucleated cell counts relied on the amplification of reference gene primers. Only in-frame clones appear in the TCRdb table, and some are missing; sequencing was by immunoSEQ multiplex PCR. V and J calls and clone size are given by that table; D and trimming were obtained from the DNA. The sample records 250,000 to 300,000 clones, around 86% being singletons. Looked up from germline, CDR1 is SNHLY and CDR2 is FYNNEI. There are 15 residues in the CDR3. V lost 6 bases, J lost 7 bases, and 7 bases stayed unmatched. Material for sequencing was peripheral blood. The receptor was derived from a woman in her twenties or thirties with active or convalescent COVID-19. This chain links TRBV2 with TRBJ2-3; 13 positions agree with TRBD2. The CDR3 nucleotides are TGTGCCAGCAGAGCCACTAGCGGGGGGGCAAATACGCAGTATTTT. Its translation is CASRATSGGANTQYF.